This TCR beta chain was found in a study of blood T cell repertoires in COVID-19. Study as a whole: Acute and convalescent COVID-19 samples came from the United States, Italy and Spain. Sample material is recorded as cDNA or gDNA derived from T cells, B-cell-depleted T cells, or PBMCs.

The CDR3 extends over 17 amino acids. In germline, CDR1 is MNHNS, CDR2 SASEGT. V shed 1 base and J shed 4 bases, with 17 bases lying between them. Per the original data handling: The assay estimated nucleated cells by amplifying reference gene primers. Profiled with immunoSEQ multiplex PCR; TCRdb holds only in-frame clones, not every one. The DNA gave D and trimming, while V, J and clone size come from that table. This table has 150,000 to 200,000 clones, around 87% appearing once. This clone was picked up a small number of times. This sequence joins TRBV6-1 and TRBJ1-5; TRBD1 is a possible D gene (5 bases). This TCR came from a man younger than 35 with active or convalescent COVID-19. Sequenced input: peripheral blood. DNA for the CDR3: TGTGCCAGCAGTGAAGATAGGGGCACCCCCTTTAATCAGCCCCAGCATTTT. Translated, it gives CASSEDRGTPFNQPQHF.